A selection of T cell receptor beta chains follows, all from one sample in a study of T cell repertoires in cytomegalovirus infection. Each CDR3 protein gets one entry after TCRdb re-called the reads with MiXCR. The data hold 480,000 or so distinct CDR3 sequences, with about 10% observed a single time. Input material: PBMCs. The receptors here all came from a human donor in good health (CMV status not recorded). Some clones in this sample may be carry-over from other donors' samples. CDR3s include the opening cysteine and the closing phenylalanine or tryptophan. Fields, in order: J gene, V gene, CDR3 protein.

j_call: TRBJ1-1; v_call: TRBV7-9; cdr3_aa: CASSPVAPTEAFF
j_call: TRBJ2-2; v_call: TRBV24-1; cdr3_aa: CATSLAGRGDTGELFF
j_call: TRBJ1-5; v_call: TRBV2; cdr3_aa: CASSGDRGGNQPQHF
j_call: TRBJ2-6; v_call: TRBV23-1; cdr3_aa: CASSQSFRLIMANVLTF
j_call: TRBJ1-1; v_call: TRBV11-1; cdr3_aa: CASSLSYELGEAFF
j_call: TRBJ2-1; v_call: TRBV7-8; cdr3_aa: CASSARTSGNNEQFF
j_call: TRBJ2-3; v_call: TRBV7-6; cdr3_aa: CASSPGTVSTDTQYF
j_call: TRBJ1-6; v_call: TRBV7-9; cdr3_aa: CASSAPGAPLHF
j_call: TRBJ2-1; v_call: TRBV25-1; cdr3_aa: CASRSGYNEQFF
j_call: TRBJ2-5; v_call: TRBV7-8; cdr3_aa: CASSLGGLETQYF
j_call: TRBJ1-5; v_call: TRBV7-6; cdr3_aa: CASSRVWDSHSNQPQHF
j_call: TRBJ1-2; v_call: TRBV7-9; cdr3_aa: CASSLVRGVLDGYTF
j_call: TRBJ1-1; v_call: TRBV19; cdr3_aa: CASSFDRANTEAFF
j_call: TRBJ2-7; v_call: TRBV6-5; cdr3_aa: CDSSPQGYEQYF
j_call: TRBJ1-2; v_call: TRBV7-8; cdr3_aa: CASSKDSRGGYTF
j_call: TRBJ1-6; v_call: TRBV7-2; cdr3_aa: CASSLGIGQGESPLHF